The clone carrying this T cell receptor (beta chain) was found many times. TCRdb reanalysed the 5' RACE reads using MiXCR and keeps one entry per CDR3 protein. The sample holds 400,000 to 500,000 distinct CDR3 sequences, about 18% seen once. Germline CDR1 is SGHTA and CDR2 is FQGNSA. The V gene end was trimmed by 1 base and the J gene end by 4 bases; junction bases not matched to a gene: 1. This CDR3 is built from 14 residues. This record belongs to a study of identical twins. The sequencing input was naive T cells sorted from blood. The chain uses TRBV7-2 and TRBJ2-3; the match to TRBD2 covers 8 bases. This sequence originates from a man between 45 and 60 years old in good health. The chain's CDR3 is CASSLGLASDTQYF. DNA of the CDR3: TGTGCCAGCAGCTTAGGACTAGCGTCAGATACGCAGTATTTT.